Described below is a single TCR beta chain sequence and its context. The CDR3 does not close with the conserved phenylalanine or tryptophan, likely indicating a read error. The data belong to a study of control samples from healthy donors and cancer patients. Only in-frame clones appear in the TCRdb table, and some are missing; sequencing was by immunoSEQ multiplex PCR. The table has around 76,000 clones, roughly 94% seen once. The sequencing input was blood. This receptor was obtained from a woman aged 40 to 50 in good health.

CDR3 amino acids: CASSEASAGGPTDTQYL. The DNA of the CDR3 is TGTGCCAGCAGTGAAGCGTCTGCGGGAGGGCCAACAGATACGCAGTATCTT. The gene calls are TRBV6-1 and TRBJ2-3, with 9 bases fitting TRBD2. From germline, CDR1 is MNHNS and CDR2 SASEGT. The CDR3 is made up of 17 amino acids. V dropped 0 bases and J dropped 3; count of bases not matched to a gene: 7.